The 6 T cell receptor beta chains given below trace back to one sample, sequenced in a study of radiotherapy plus CTLA-4 blockade in lung cancer. The protocol was immunoSEQ multiplex PCR, while the TCRdb copy is restricted to in-frame clones and leaves out a portion. The table records about 32,000 clones, roughly four fifths of them present only once. Sequences were derived from peripheral blood, sampled from a patient treated with radiotherapy plus ipilimumab. The receptors were gathered from a human donor with non-small cell lung cancer that progressed on radiotherapy plus ipilimumab.

The chain joins TRBV7-9 to TRBJ2-7; 7 bases line up with TRBD1. The CDR3 runs to 15 residues. Per the germline V gene, CDR1 is SEHNR and CDR2 is FQNEAQ (reference sequence). V lost 4 bases to trimming and J lost 1 base; unmatched junction nucleotides: 7. The CDR3 loop reads CASSSRQGGSYEQYF. The CDR3 region has the DNA TGTGCCAGCAGCTCGAGACAGGGTGGGTCCTACGAGCAGTACTTC.

The chain has TRBV4-2 and TRBJ1-5; D gene uncertain. Germline CDR1 reads LGHNA; CDR2 reads YNFKEQ. This CDR3 is built from 14 residues. V was pared by 0 bases and J by 9 bases, with 12 bases between. The CDR3 DNA is TGTGCCAGCAGCCAAGAGGAGGGCCAATCGCCCCAGCATTTT. Amino acids: CASSQEEGQSPQHF.

J is TRBJ1-1 and V is TRBV7-3; TRBD1 might be the D (6 bases). V lost 7 bases and J 0 bases, leaving 12 bases between the germline ends. Germline V gene sequence: CDR1 SGHTA, CDR2 FQGTGA. The CDR3 spans 14 residues. The chain's CDR3 is CASTTGTLNTEAFF. The CDR3 bases are TGTGCCAGCACCACCGGGACACTGAACACTGAAGCTTTCTTT.

The chain employs TRBV9 and TRBJ2-3, with 7 bases lining up with TRBD2. Germline V gene sequence: CDR1 SGDLS, CDR2 YYNGEE. The CDR3 extends over 16 amino acids. V shed 1 base and J 0 bases; nucleotides not matched to a gene: 5. This CDR3 is CASSVSSGLSTDTQYF. The CDR3 nucleotides are TGTGCCAGCAGCGTATCTAGCGGCCTTAGCACAGATACGCAGTATTTT.

This clone came up a few times. J is TRBJ2-1 and V is TRBV27, with 7 bases fitting TRBD2. The CDR3 spans 16 residues. Germline V gene data show CDR1 as MNHEY and CDR2 as SMNVEV (reference sequence). The trim removed 0 bases at V and 5 bases at J, leaving 7 bases unmatched. The CDR3 nucleotides are TGTGCCAGCAGTTTATCGGCGGGGGACTTGGACAATGAGCAGTTCTTC. This translates into CASSLSAGDLDNEQFF.

V usage is TRBV2 and J usage is TRBJ1-3; D remains unclear. Germline V gives CDR1 SNHLY, CDR2 FYNNEI. This CDR3 is 12 amino acids long. The ends were cut back, 8 bases at V and 3 bases at J, with 8 bases in the middle. Here the CDR3 DNA reads TGTGCCAGCGGCAACCTTGGAAACACCATATATTTT. Protein: CASGNLGNTIYF.